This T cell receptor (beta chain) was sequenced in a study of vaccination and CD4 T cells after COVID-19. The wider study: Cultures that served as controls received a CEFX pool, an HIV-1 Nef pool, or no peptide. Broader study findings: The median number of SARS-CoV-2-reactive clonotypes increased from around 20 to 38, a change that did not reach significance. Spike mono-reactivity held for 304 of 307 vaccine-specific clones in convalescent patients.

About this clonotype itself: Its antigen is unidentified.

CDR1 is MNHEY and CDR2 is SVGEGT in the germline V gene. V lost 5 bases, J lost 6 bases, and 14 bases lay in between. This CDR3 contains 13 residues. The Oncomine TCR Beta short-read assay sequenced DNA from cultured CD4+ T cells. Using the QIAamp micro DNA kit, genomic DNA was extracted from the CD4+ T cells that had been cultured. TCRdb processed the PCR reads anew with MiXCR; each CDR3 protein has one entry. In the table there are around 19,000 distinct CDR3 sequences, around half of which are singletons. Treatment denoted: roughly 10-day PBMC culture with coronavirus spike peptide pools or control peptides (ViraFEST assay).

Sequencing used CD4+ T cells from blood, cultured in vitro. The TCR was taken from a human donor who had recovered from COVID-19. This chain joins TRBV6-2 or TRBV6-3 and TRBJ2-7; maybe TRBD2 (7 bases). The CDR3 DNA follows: TGTGCCAGCAGTGTAGGGGGGGCTCGCGAGCAGTACTTC. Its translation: CASSVGGAREQYF.